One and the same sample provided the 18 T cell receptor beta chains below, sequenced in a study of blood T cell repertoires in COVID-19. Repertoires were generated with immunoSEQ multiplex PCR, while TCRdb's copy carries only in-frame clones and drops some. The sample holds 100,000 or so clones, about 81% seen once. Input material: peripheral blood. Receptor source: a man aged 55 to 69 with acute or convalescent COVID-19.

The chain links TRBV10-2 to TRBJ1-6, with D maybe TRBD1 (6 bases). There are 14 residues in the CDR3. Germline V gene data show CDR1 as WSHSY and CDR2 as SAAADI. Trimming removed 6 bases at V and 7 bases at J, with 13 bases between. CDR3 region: CASSPDRVNSPLHF. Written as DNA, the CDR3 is TGCGCCAGCAGCCCGGACAGAGTGAATTCACCCCTCCACTTT.

This CDR3 is CASSVGVAGRETQYF. CDR3 DNA: TGTGCCAGCAGCGTAGGAGTAGCGGGGCGGGAGACCCAGTACTTC. V is TRBV9 and J is TRBJ2-5, with TRBD2 matching over 8 bases. J gave up 5 bases and V 0 bases, and 6 bases lay outside the gene matches. From germline, CDR1 is SGDLS and CDR2 YYNGEE. This CDR3 has 15 amino acids. Looking up the rest from reference TRBV9 and TRBJ2-5 gives the full variable domain: DSGVTQTPKHLITATGQRVTLRCSPRSGDLSVYWYQQSLDQGLQFLIQYYNGEERAKGNILERFSAQQFPDLHSELNLSSLELGDSALYFCASSVGVAGRETQYFGPGTRLLVL.

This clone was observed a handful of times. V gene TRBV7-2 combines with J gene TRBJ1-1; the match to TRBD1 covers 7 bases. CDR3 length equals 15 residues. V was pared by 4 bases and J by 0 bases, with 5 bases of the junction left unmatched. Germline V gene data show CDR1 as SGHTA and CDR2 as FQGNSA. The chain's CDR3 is CASSSVDRVNTEAFF. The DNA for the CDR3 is TGTGCCAGCAGCTCCGTCGACAGGGTGAACACTGAAGCTTTCTTT.

Written as DNA, the CDR3 is TGTGCCATCAAGGGGAGGGGAGAGGGCACAGATACGCAGTATTTT. Translated, it gives CAIKGRGEGTDTQYF. The rearrangement uses TRBV10-3 and TRBJ2-3; TRBD2 matches 7 bases. This CDR3 region has 15 residues. Germline trimming cut 7 bases from V and 1 base from J; bases unmatched to any gene: 8. In germline, CDR1 is ENHRY, CDR2 SYGVKD.

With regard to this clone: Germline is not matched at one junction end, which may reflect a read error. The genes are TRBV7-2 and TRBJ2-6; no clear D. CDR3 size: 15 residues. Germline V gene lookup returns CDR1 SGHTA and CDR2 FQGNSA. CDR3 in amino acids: CASSLDTSGANVLTF. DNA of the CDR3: TGTGCCAGCAGTTTAGACACCTCTGGGGCCAACGTCCTGACTTTC.

CDR3 loop: CASSSKTGSSYEQYF. In DNA form, the CDR3 reads TGTGCCAGCAGTTCAAAGACAGGTAGCTCCTACGAGCAGTACTTC. The chain couples TRBV7-8 to TRBJ2-7; D possibly corresponds to TRBD1 (6 bases). Trimming stripped 6 bases from V and 0 bases from J, with 15 bases between. Germline loops: CDR1 SGHVS, CDR2 FQNEAQ. The CDR3 has 15 amino acids.

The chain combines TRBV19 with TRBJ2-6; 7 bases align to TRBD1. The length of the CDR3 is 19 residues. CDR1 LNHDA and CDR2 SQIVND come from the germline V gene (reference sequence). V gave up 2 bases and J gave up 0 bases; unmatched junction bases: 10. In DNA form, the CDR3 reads TGTGCCAGTAGTATACAAATGGGGACAGCCTCCTCTGGGGCCAACGTCCTGACTTTC. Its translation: CASSIQMGTASSGANVLTF. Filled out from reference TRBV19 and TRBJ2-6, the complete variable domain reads DGGITQSPKYLFRKEGQNVTLSCEQNLNHDAMYWYRQDPGQGLRLIYYSQIVNDFQKGDIAEGYSVSREKKESFPLTVTSAQKNPTAFYLCASSIQMGTASSGANVLTFGAGSRLTVL.

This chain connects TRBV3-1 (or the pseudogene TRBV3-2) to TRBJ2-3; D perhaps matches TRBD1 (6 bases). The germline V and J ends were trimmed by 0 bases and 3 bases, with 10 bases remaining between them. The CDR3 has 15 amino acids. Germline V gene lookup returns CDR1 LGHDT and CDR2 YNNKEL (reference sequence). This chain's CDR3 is CASSQEGHSTDTQYF. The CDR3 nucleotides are TGTGCCAGCAGCCAAGAGGGACACTCAACAGATACGCAGTATTTT.

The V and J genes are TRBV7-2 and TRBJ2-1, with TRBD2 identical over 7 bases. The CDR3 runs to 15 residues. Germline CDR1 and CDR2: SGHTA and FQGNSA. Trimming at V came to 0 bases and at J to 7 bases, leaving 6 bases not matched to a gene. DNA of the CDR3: TGTGCCAGCAGCTTAGCAGGACTAGAGGTAAATGAGCAGTTCTTC. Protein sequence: CASSLAGLEVNEQFF.

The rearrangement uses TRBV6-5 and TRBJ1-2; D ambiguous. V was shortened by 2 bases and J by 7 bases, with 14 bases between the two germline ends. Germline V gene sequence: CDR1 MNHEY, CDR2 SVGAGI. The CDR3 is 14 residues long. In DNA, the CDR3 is TGTGCCAGCAGTTACGGAGGAGGAAATGGTGGCTACACCTTC. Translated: CASSYGGGNGGYTF.

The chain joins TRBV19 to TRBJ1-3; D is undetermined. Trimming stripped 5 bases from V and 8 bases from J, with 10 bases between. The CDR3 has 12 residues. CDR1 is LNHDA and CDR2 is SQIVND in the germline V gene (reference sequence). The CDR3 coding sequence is TGTGCCAGTAGTCCCTCCGGTTACACCATATATTTT. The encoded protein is CASSPSGYTIYF.

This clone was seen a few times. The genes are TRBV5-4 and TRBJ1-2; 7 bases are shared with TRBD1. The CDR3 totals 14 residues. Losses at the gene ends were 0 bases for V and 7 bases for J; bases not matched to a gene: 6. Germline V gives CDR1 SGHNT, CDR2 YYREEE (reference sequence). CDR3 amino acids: CASSLVVTGSGYTF. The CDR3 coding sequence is TGTGCCAGCAGCTTGGTAGTGACAGGGAGTGGCTACACCTTC.

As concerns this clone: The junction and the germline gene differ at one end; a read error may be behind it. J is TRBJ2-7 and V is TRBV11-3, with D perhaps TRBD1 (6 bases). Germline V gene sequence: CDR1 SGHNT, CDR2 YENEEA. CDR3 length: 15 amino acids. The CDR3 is CASSLEGTYSYEQYF. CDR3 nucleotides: TGTGCCAGCAGCCTAGAGGGGACATACTCCTACGAGCAGTACTTC.

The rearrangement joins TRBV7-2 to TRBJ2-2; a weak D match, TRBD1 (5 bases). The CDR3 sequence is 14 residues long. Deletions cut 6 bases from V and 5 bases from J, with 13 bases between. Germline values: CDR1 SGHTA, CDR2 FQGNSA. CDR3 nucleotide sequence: TGTGCCAGCAGTTCCAGGGTAGGAACCGGGGAGCTGTTTTTT. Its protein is CASSSRVGTGELFF.

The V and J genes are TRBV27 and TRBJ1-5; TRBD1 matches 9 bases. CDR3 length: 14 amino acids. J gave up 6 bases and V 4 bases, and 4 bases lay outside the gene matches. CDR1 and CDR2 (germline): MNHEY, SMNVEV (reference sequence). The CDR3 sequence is CASSSGQGLQPQHF. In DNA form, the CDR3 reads TGTGCCAGCAGTTCGGGACAGGGACTTCAGCCCCAGCATTTT.

DNA for the CDR3: TGTGCCAGCAGCCAAGATCCCCAGGGGTATGGCTACACCTTC. Translated, it gives CASSQDPQGYGYTF. The V and J genes are TRBV4-2 and TRBJ1-2, with D perhaps TRBD1 (6 bases). The germline V gene encodes CDR1 LGHNA and CDR2 YNFKEQ. Trimming took 0 bases from V and 5 from J, leaving 10 bases between them. The length of the CDR3 is 14 residues.

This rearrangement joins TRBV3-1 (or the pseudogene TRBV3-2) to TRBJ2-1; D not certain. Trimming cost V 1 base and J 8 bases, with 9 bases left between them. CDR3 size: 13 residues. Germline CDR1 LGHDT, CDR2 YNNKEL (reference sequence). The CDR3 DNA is TGTGCCAGCAGCCAAGGAGGTTTGCATGAGCAGTTCTTC. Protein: CASSQGGLHEQFF.

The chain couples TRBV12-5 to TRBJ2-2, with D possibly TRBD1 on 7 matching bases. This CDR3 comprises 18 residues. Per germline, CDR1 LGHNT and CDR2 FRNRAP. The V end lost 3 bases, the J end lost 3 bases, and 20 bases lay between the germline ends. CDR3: CASGFLLEGATDTGELFF. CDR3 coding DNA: TGTGCTAGTGGTTTTCTTTTGGAGGGGGCTACGGACACCGGGGAGCTGTTTTTT.